This section outlines one T cell receptor beta chain sequence together with its context. Its antigen is still unknown. A junction end diverges from the germline sequence, so it may reflect a read error. CDR1 SGHAT and CDR2 FQNNGV come from the germline V gene. The CDR3 is 15 amino acids. Investigators took RNA and DNA out together from 20-30 mg of unsorted bulk tissue. This record belongs to a study of tumor-infiltrating lymphocytes in primary liver carcinoma. Starting material of about 450 ng total RNA yielded TCR beta cDNA via a constant-region primer. Library construction for TCR beta comprised three nested multiplex PCR rounds performed with slightly modified ARM-PCR. Forward primers for TRBV1-TRBV30 and a C-beta reverse primer served the first two PCR rounds, at around 9 cycles each. TCRdb passed the multiplex PCR reads through MiXCR, listing each CDR3 protein once. The sample shows about 54,000 distinct CDR3 sequences, 70% to 75% of them seen only once.

Study results and caveats: Tumors and blood were compared for top-250-clone fraction, and tumors had the significantly higher value (p = 0.039). Overlap in tumor-adjacent and tumor-blood pairs fell below that of tumor region pairs.

Sample: liver tumor tissue from sampling region 2. Specified subset: tumor region T2, inferior pole. V gene TRBV11-2 combines with J gene TRBJ2-7, with D possibly TRBD2 on 5 matching bases. This receptor was obtained from a man aged 40-55 years with primary liver carcinoma and hepatitis B virus infection. The CDR3 nucleotides read TGTGCCAGGAGCCTCGGCAGGACTCTACCCTACGAACAGTACTTC. Encoded protein: CARSLGRTLPYEQYF.